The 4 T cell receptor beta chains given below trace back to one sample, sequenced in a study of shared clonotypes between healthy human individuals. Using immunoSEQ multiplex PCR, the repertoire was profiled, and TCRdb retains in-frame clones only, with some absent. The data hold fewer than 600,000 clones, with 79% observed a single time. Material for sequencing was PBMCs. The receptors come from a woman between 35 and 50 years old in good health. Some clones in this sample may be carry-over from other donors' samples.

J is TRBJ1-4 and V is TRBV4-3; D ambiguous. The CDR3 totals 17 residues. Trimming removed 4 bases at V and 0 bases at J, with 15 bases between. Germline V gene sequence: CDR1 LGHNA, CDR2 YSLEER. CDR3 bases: TGCGCCAGCAGCCCCAACCCGTTGGGATCAACTAATGAAAAACTGTTTTTT. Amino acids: CASSPNPLGSTNEKLFF.

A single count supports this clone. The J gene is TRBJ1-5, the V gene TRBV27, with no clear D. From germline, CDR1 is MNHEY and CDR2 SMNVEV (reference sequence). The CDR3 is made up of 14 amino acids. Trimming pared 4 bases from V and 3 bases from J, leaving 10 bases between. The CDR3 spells CASSSGRNNQPQHF. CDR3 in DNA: TGTGCCAGCAGTTCAGGACGGAACAATCAGCCCCAGCATTTT.

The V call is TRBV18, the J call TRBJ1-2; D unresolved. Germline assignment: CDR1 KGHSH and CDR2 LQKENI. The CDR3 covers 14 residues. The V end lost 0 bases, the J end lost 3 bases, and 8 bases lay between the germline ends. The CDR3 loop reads CASSPPGEYYGYTF. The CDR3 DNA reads TGTGCCAGCTCACCACCCGGGGAGTACTATGGCTACACCTTC.

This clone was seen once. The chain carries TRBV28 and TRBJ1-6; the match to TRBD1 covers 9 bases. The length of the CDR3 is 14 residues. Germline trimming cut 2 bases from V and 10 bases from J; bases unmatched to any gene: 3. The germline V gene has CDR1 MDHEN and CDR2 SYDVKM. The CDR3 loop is CASSLGQGRSPLHF. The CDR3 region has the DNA TGTGCCAGCAGTTTAGGACAGGGGAGATCACCCCTCCACTTT.